These T cell receptor beta chains were read from a single sample in a study of blood T cell repertoires in COVID-19. Assay: immunoSEQ multiplex PCR; the TCRdb copy retains only in-frame clones and omits some. The table records 100,000 to 150,000 clones, about 85% of them present only once. The material sequenced was peripheral blood. The receptor source for this set is a woman older than 75 with COVID-19, enrolled during active disease. Each CDR3 is given with its conserved first and last residue. The D gene is left open where the match is weak. Size is stated for part of the rows, as once, few or many counts, or as a class when the clone is expanded.

v_gene	abundance	d_gene	j_gene	CDR3nt	CDR3aa
TRBV2	-	-	TRBJ1-3	TGTGCCAGCAGCCTCGGGGGTTTCTCTGGAAACACCATATATTTT	CASSLGGFSGNTIYF
TRBV6-5	-	-	TRBJ2-7	TGTGCCAGCACCCCCCATGGAGGGTCCTACGAGCAGTACTTC	CASTPHGGSYEQYF
TRBV5-1	-	TRBD1	TRBJ2-2	TGCGCCAGCACGACAGGGTCCACCGGGGAGCTGTTTTTT	CASTTGSTGELFF
TRBV4-3	-	-	TRBJ1-2	TGCGCCAGCAGCCCGAACAGGGAGGGGAGGTATGGCTACACCTTC	CASSPNREGRYGYTF
TRBV6-6	once	-	TRBJ2-7	TGTGCCAGCAGTTACTCCTCTGCCAGTGACGAGCAGTACTTC	CASSYSSASDEQYF
TRBV7-6	-	-	TRBJ2-3	TGTGCCAGCAGCCTTTCCACAGAAACGCAGTATTTT	CASSLSTETQYF
TRBV28	-	TRBD1	TRBJ1-6	TGTGCCAGCAGTTCAGGGGACAGAGTCCTCATCCGCCTCCACTTT	CASSSGDRVLIRLHF
TRBV18	-	TRBD1	TRBJ1-1	TGTGCCAGCTCACCAAACAGGCAGGGGGTGGGTGAAGCTTTCTTT	CASSPNRQGVGEAFF
TRBV11-1	many	TRBD1	TRBJ2-3	TGTGCCAGCAGCTTAGTTGTGGACAGGGGCGACCATACGCAGTATTTT	CASSLVVDRGDHTQYF
TRBV28	-	-	TRBJ1-2	TGTGCCAGCAGTTTTGAAGGGGCCGTTTCTGGCTACACCTTC	CASSFEGAVSGYTF
TRBV27	-	TRBD1	TRBJ1-1	TGTGCCAGCAGTTTAAGGGACAGGGGTTGGGGCACTGAAGCTTTCTTT	CASSLRDRGWGTEAFF
TRBV19	once	TRBD2	TRBJ2-1	TGTGCCAGTAGTGCGAAAACCGGGACTAGCGTAAATGAGCAGTTCTTC	CASSAKTGTSVNEQFF
TRBV7-3	once	TRBD1	TRBJ1-1	TGTGCCAGCAGCTTAAAGGCAGGGGGCACTGAAGCTTTCTTT	CASSLKAGGTEAFF
TRBV19	-	-	TRBJ2-1	TGTGCCAGTAGCAGCTACTCCCCCAGGCCCTACAATGAGCAGTTCTTC	CASSSYSPRPYNEQFF
TRBV5-1	-	-	TRBJ1-2	TGCGCCAGCAGCTTGGCCCTGGGAGGGCAGGGAGAGAACACCTTC	CASSLALGGQGENTF
TRBV24-1	-	-	TRBJ2-1	TGTGCCACCAGTCCTAGTCCGGGTGAGCAGTTCTTC	CATSPSPGEQFF
TRBV5-1	-	-	TRBJ2-1	TGCGCCAGCAGCTTGGGGGAACAGGCGGCTGCCTACAATGAGCAGTTCTTC	CASSLGEQAAAYNEQFF
TRBV7-9	-	TRBD1	TRBJ1-3	TGTGCCAGCTTCAACGCAGGGGGAGGTGGAAACACCATATATTTT	CASFNAGGGGNTIYF
TRBV9	few	TRBD2	TRBJ2-2	TGTGCCAGCAGCGTAGGTTTAGCGGGCACCGGGGAGCTGTTTTTT	CASSVGLAGTGELFF
TRBV29-1	once	TRBD2	TRBJ2-5	TGCAGCGTTGAAGGAGGCGGGAGGGGAGAGACCCAGTACTTC	CSVEGGGRGETQYF
TRBV10-3	-	TRBD1	TRBJ2-2	TGTGCCATCAGACTCGGGACAGTAGACACCGGGGAGCTGTTTTTT	CAIRLGTVDTGELFF
TRBV19	-	TRBD1	TRBJ2-1	TGTGCCAGTAGCTCTCGGACAGGGGGCAACGAGCAGTTCTTC	CASSSRTGGNEQFF
TRBV28	-	TRBD1	TRBJ2-7	TGTGCCAGCAGGGAAGGGGGCCGGGCCGCGGGTTCTGAGCAGTACTTC	CASREGGRAAGSEQYF
TRBV7-2	-	TRBD1	TRBJ1-2	TGTGCCAGCAGCCTACCGGGACAGGTCTATGGCTACACCTTC	CASSLPGQVYGYTF
TRBV14	-	TRBD2	TRBJ2-7	TGTGCCAGCAGCCAGATATATAGCGGGAGGTTCCACGAGCAGTACTTC	CASSQIYSGRFHEQYF
TRBV4-3	-	-	TRBJ2-3	TGCGCCAGCAGCCAAGATGTCCAGGGTGGTAGAACAGATACGCAGTATTTT	CASSQDVQGGRTDTQYF
TRBV7-2	-	TRBD2	TRBJ2-2	TGTGCCAGCAGCTTGGCCGGGACTAGCGTCACCGGGGAGCTGTTTTTT	CASSLAGTSVTGELFF
TRBV6-5	few	TRBD1	TRBJ1-6	TGTGCCAGCAGCCTTGGACAGGGAAGGGATTCACCCCTCCACTTT	CASSLGQGRDSPLHF
TRBV29-1	-	TRBD2	TRBJ2-3	TGCAGCGGAAGACTAGCGGGAGGGAATACGCAGTATTTT	CSGRLAGGNTQYF
TRBV6-2/TRBV6-3	-	-	TRBJ2-5	TGTGCCAGCAGTTACGCTAGGGAGACCCAGTACTTC	CASSYARETQYF
TRBV21-1	-	-	TRBJ1-4	TGTGCCAGCAGCAACCGACGGGACACAAATGAAAAACTGTTTTTT	CASSNRRDTNEKLFF
TRBV20-1	-	-	TRBJ1-2	TGCAGTGCTAAGGGGCGAGGTGGCTACACCTTC	CSAKGRGGYTF
TRBV9	-	-	TRBJ1-5	TGTGCCAGCAGCGTAGTAGGGGAGGGTCAGCCCCAGCATTTT	CASSVVGEGQPQHF
TRBV28	-	TRBD1	TRBJ1-1	TGTGCCAGCAGTTTATTCCAGGGGGCGAACACTGAAGCTTTCTTT	CASSLFQGANTEAFF
TRBV5-1	-	TRBD2	TRBJ2-3	TGCGCCAGCAGCCCCGTAGCGGGAGAAGCAGATACGCAGTATTTT	CASSPVAGEADTQYF
TRBV19	-	TRBD1	TRBJ2-5	TGTGCCAGTAGCGGGACAGGGTTGGAGACCCAGTACTTC	CASSGTGLETQYF
TRBV18	-	TRBD1	TRBJ2-7	TGTGCCAGCTCACCCCCCGGACAGGACTACGAGCAGTACTTC	CASSPPGQDYEQYF